A selection of T cell receptor beta chains follows, all from one sample in a study of human T cells and chemical hapten exposure. TCRdb analysed the RACE reads with MiXCR anew, one entry per CDR3 protein. This table holds about 380,000 distinct CDR3 sequences, 5% to 6.5% found once. The sample consisted of whole blood, taken in connection with sensitization to the hapten diphenylcyclopropenone (DPC). Receptors were obtained from a woman aged 45-60 years with alopecia areata. Some clones in this sample may be carry-over from other donors' samples. Each CDR3 is given with its conserved first and last residue. D genes are given only for firm matches. Clone size is given for some rows only: seen once, a few or many times, or a class if the clone is expanded.

cdr3_nt: TGTGCCAGTCAGTCGGCGGGGAGCTCCTACAATGAGCAGTTCTTC
cdr3_aa: CASQSAGSSYNEQFF
v_call: TRBV12-3/TRBV12-4
clone_size: few
d_call: .
j_call: TRBJ2-1

cdr3_nt: TGTGCCAGCAGCCTTACTATAACCCCTAGCACAGATACGCAGTATTTT
cdr3_aa: CASSLTITPSTDTQYF
v_call: TRBV6-6
clone_size: .
d_call: .
j_call: TRBJ2-3

cdr3_nt: TGTGCCAGCAGCACCCGACAGGGGTATGGCTACACCTTC
cdr3_aa: CASSTRQGYGYTF
v_call: TRBV3-1
clone_size: many
d_call: TRBD1
j_call: TRBJ1-2

cdr3_nt: TGTGCCAGCAGCTTAGGACAGGCTGAAGCCAAAAACATTCAGTACTTC
cdr3_aa: CASSLGQAEAKNIQYF
v_call: TRBV13
clone_size: .
d_call: .
j_call: TRBJ2-4

cdr3_nt: TGTGCCAGCAGCGCAGCGGGAGGGGCAGATACGCAGTATTTT
cdr3_aa: CASSAAGGADTQYF
v_call: TRBV2
clone_size: few
d_call: TRBD2
j_call: TRBJ2-3

cdr3_nt: TGTGCCAGCAGGTCCCCCCCCGGACGGGACCAAGAGACCCAGTACTTC
cdr3_aa: CASRSPPGRDQETQYF
v_call: TRBV7-9
clone_size: few
d_call: .
j_call: TRBJ2-5

cdr3_nt: TGTGCCAGCAGCTTAGCGCAGGGCGGCAATCAGCCCCAGCATTTT
cdr3_aa: CASSLAQGGNQPQHF
v_call: TRBV7-9
clone_size: few
d_call: .
j_call: TRBJ1-5

cdr3_nt: TGTGCCTGGAGTTTTTGGGAGGCTGACTACAATGAGCAGTTCTTC
cdr3_aa: CAWSFWEADYNEQFF
v_call: TRBV30
clone_size: few
d_call: .
j_call: TRBJ2-1

cdr3_nt: TGTGCCAGCAGCCTTTACACCGGGACAGAACCTCATGAAAAACTGTTTTTT
cdr3_aa: CASSLYTGTEPHEKLFF
v_call: TRBV14
clone_size: few
d_call: TRBD1
j_call: TRBJ1-4

cdr3_nt: TGTGCCAGCAGTGTAGGGATGGGAGGCATTGAAGCTTTCTTT
cdr3_aa: CASSVGMGGIEAFF
v_call: TRBV2
clone_size: many
d_call: .
j_call: TRBJ1-1

cdr3_nt: TGTGCCAGCAGCTTACAGGGGGCATCCTACGAGCAGTACTTC
cdr3_aa: CASSLQGASYEQYF
v_call: TRBV5-4
clone_size: many
d_call: TRBD1
j_call: TRBJ2-7

cdr3_nt: TGTGCTAGTGGTTTCGGACAGAGGAGGACTGAAGCTTTCTTT
cdr3_aa: CASGFGQRRTEAFF
v_call: TRBV12-5
clone_size: .
d_call: .
j_call: TRBJ1-1

cdr3_nt: TGTGCCAGCAGCTTGCTGGGGGCGCCCGGAAACACCATATATTTT
cdr3_aa: CASSLLGAPGNTIYF
v_call: TRBV5-5
clone_size: few
d_call: .
j_call: TRBJ1-3

cdr3_nt: TGCAGCGTGGCCTTCAGGGGACAGCCCCAGCATTTT
cdr3_aa: CSVAFRGQPQHF
v_call: TRBV29-1
clone_size: many
d_call: .
j_call: TRBJ1-5

cdr3_nt: TGTGCCAGCAGCCTTACTACTTCTAGCAAAGGGGTAGAGACCCAGTACTTC
cdr3_aa: CASSLTTSSKGVETQYF
v_call: TRBV7-8
clone_size: many
d_call: .
j_call: TRBJ2-5

cdr3_nt: TGCGCCAGCAGCCGGGACTCCGACAGGGGAACAGATACGCAGTATTTT
cdr3_aa: CASSRDSDRGTDTQYF
v_call: TRBV5-1
clone_size: few
d_call: TRBD1
j_call: TRBJ2-3

cdr3_nt: TGTGCCAGCAGCCAAGATACCCTAGCTACAGAGACCCAGTACTTC
cdr3_aa: CASSQDTLATETQYF
v_call: TRBV4-2
clone_size: .
d_call: .
j_call: TRBJ2-5

cdr3_nt: TGTGCCAGCTCAGTTTGGGTTGGAGGGAGTTTCGCCGGGGAGCTGTTTTTT
cdr3_aa: CASSVWVGGSFAGELFF
v_call: TRBV12-3/TRBV12-4
clone_size: few
d_call: .
j_call: TRBJ2-2

cdr3_nt: TGTGCCAGCAGTGAACGGCCCCTGGACACTGAAGCTTTCTTT
cdr3_aa: CASSERPLDTEAFF
v_call: TRBV2
clone_size: .
d_call: .
j_call: TRBJ1-1

cdr3_nt: TGTGCCAGCAGTCTTCTAGGGGACAGGGCTAATGAGCAGTTCTTC
cdr3_aa: CASSLLGDRANEQFF
v_call: TRBV12-3/TRBV12-4
clone_size: .
d_call: TRBD1
j_call: TRBJ2-1

cdr3_nt: TGTGCCAGCCGGATAGTGAACACTGAAGCTTTCTTT
cdr3_aa: CASRIVNTEAFF
v_call: TRBV7-2
clone_size: many
d_call: .
j_call: TRBJ1-1

cdr3_nt: TGTGCCAGCAGTTGGGGGACCTTGAACACCGGGGAGCTGTTTTTT
cdr3_aa: CASSWGTLNTGELFF
v_call: TRBV27
clone_size: many
d_call: .
j_call: TRBJ2-2

cdr3_nt: TGTGCCAGCAGCTTCCTAGCGGTAAACTACAATGAGCAGTTCTTC
cdr3_aa: CASSFLAVNYNEQFF
v_call: TRBV7-9
clone_size: few
d_call: TRBD2
j_call: TRBJ2-1

cdr3_nt: TGTGCCAGCAGCTTAGTTGGGAAGATTGGCGAGCAGTACTTC
cdr3_aa: CASSLVGKIGEQYF
v_call: TRBV7-6
clone_size: .
d_call: .
j_call: TRBJ2-7

cdr3_nt: TGTGCCAGCATGGCTCGAGAAGGGCAGGGCTACACCTTC
cdr3_aa: CASMAREGQGYTF
v_call: TRBV6-5
clone_size: many
d_call: .
j_call: TRBJ1-2

cdr3_nt: TGTGCCAGCAGTTTACTCAATCTACGGGGGAACTATGGCTACACCTTC
cdr3_aa: CASSLLNLRGNYGYTF
v_call: TRBV28
clone_size: many
d_call: .
j_call: TRBJ1-2

cdr3_nt: TGTGCCAGCAGTTACCCGACCGGGACGGTAAACACTGAAGCTTTCTTT
cdr3_aa: CASSYPTGTVNTEAFF
v_call: TRBV6-2/TRBV6-3
clone_size: many
d_call: .
j_call: TRBJ1-1

cdr3_nt: TGTGCCAGCAGCCAATACGCGCCTGGCAGCTCCTACGAGCAGTACTTC
cdr3_aa: CASSQYAPGSSYEQYF
v_call: TRBV16
clone_size: few
d_call: .
j_call: TRBJ2-7

cdr3_nt: TGTGCCAGCAGTGGCCGGGGCGAGATACAAGCTTTCTTT
cdr3_aa: CASSGRGEIQAFF
v_call: TRBV6-1
clone_size: .
d_call: .
j_call: TRBJ1-1

cdr3_nt: TGTGCCAGCAGCTTCGCTGCGGGGGCTAGCACAGATACGCAGTATTTT
cdr3_aa: CASSFAAGASTDTQYF
v_call: TRBV7-2
clone_size: many
d_call: .
j_call: TRBJ2-3

cdr3_nt: TGTGCCAGCAATGGGGGGTCGAACACCGGGGAGCTGTTTTTT
cdr3_aa: CASNGGSNTGELFF
v_call: TRBV2
clone_size: many
d_call: .
j_call: TRBJ2-2

cdr3_nt: TGTGCCATCATCGACAGGGGCACTGAAGCTTTCTTT
cdr3_aa: CAIIDRGTEAFF
v_call: TRBV10-3
clone_size: few
d_call: TRBD1
j_call: TRBJ1-1

cdr3_nt: TGCGCCAGCAGCTTGGCCTCTAGCGGGAGGACAGATACGCAGTATTTT
cdr3_aa: CASSLASSGRTDTQYF
v_call: TRBV5-1
clone_size: many
d_call: TRBD2
j_call: TRBJ2-3

cdr3_nt: TGCGCCAGCAGCCAAGATTGGGGGGTAGGAGAGACCCAGTACTTC
cdr3_aa: CASSQDWGVGETQYF
v_call: TRBV4-3
clone_size: .
d_call: .
j_call: TRBJ2-5

cdr3_nt: TGTGCCTGGAGTGGCGCGGACCTTAGCACAGATACGCAGTATTTT
cdr3_aa: CAWSGADLSTDTQYF
v_call: TRBV30
clone_size: .
d_call: .
j_call: TRBJ2-3

cdr3_nt: TGTGCCAGCAGTGAACTGGGAAATTCTGGCTACACCTTC
cdr3_aa: CASSELGNSGYTF
v_call: TRBV25-1
clone_size: few
d_call: .
j_call: TRBJ1-2

cdr3_nt: TGTGCCAGCAGCGACTCACTAGCGGGGAACACCGGGGAGCTGTTTTTT
cdr3_aa: CASSDSLAGNTGELFF
v_call: TRBV11-2
clone_size: .
d_call: TRBD2
j_call: TRBJ2-2

cdr3_nt: TGTGCCAGCAGTGAAAAGCGGGGGGGCACCTATAGCACAGATACGCAGTATTTT
cdr3_aa: CASSEKRGGTYSTDTQYF
v_call: TRBV6-1
clone_size: many
d_call: TRBD2
j_call: TRBJ2-3

cdr3_nt: TGTGCCAGCAGCAAAGATGGGACTAGCGGGGGGTGCACAGATACGCAGTATTTT
cdr3_aa: CASSKDGTSGGCTDTQYF
v_call: TRBV21-1
clone_size: many
d_call: .
j_call: TRBJ2-3

cdr3_nt: TGCAGCGTTGATCGCTCTGTCAGCCGCACAGATACGCAGTATTTT
cdr3_aa: CSVDRSVSRTDTQYF
v_call: TRBV29-1
clone_size: many
d_call: .
j_call: TRBJ2-3

cdr3_nt: TGTGCCAGCAGTCCCGAAATGTGGGGAGGAGAGACCCAGTACTTC
cdr3_aa: CASSPEMWGGETQYF
v_call: TRBV28
clone_size: .
d_call: .
j_call: TRBJ2-5

cdr3_nt: TGTGCCAGTTCGGACAGGGGTCTGGGCGGCTACACCTTC
cdr3_aa: CASSDRGLGGYTF
v_call: TRBV7-3
clone_size: .
d_call: TRBD1
j_call: TRBJ1-2